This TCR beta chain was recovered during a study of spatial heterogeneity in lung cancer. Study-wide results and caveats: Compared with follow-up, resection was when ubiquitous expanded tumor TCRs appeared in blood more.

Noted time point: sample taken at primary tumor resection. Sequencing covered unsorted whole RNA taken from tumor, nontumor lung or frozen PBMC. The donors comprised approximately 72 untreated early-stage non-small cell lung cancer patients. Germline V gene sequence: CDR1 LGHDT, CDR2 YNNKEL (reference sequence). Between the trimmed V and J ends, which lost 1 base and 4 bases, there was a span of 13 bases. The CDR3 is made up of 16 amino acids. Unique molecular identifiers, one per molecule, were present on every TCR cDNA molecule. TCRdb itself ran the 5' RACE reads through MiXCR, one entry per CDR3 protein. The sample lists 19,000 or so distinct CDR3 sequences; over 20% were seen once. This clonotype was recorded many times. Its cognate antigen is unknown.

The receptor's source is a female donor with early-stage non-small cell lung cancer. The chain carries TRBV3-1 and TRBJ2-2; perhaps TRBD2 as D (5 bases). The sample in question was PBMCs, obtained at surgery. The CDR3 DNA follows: TGTGCCAGCAGCCAAGGGGCGCGGGTCCGCACCGGGGAGCTGTTTTTT. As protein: CASSQGARVRTGELFF.